Described below is a single TCR beta chain sequence and its context. These data originate in a study of regulatory T cells in long-lasting Graves disease. Overall study context: Graves' patients (newly diagnosed) had been on antithyroid drugs under 3 months.

Time point indicated: newly diagnosed GD, antithyroid drugs for less than 3 months. PBMCs provided the RNA from which the TCR library was made. A nine-milliliter sample of peripheral blood was drawn into EDTA tubes. Germline loops: CDR1 KGHDR, CDR2 SFDVKD. The CDR3 is 12 amino acids. Trimming took 7 bases from V and 6 from J, leaving 8 bases between them. According to the study, TCR beta libraries were built with iRepertoire HTBI primers and CDR3-region Arm-PCR. A single record per CDR3 protein comes from TCRdb applying MiXCR to the multiplex PCR reads. The repertoire holds about 620,000 distinct CDR3 sequences, with around 17% as singletons. The sample also formed part of further work on T cells in Graves' hyperthyroidism and ophthalmopathy. That paper adds: Most thyroid clonotypes expanded above 0.001 were also detected in blood. With a median lead of approximately six months before onset, the model predicted ophthalmopathy.

V and J are TRBV24-1 and TRBJ2-2, with a tentative D call TRBD2 (5 bases). The material sequenced was peripheral blood mononuclear cells (PBMCs), taken at new diagnosis, from a patient treated with antithyroid drugs. The source of this sequence is a woman in her thirties with Graves disease. The CDR3: CATSERAGELFF. DNA of the CDR3: TGTGCCACCAGCGAGAGGGCCGGGGAGCTGTTTTTT.